These 32 T cell receptor beta chains came from one sample sequenced in a study of cytomegalovirus exposure and HLA in healthy donors. Vbeta (60) and Jbeta (13) primers were used in the PCR. The assay was immunoSEQ multiplex PCR, and TCRdb's table has in-frame clones only and misses some. The data hold roughly 170,000 clones, with about 82% observed a single time. Sequencing was done on a sample of PBMCs. The receptors come from a young woman in good health and CMV-seronegative.

This sequence joins TRBV6-5 and TRBJ2-5; a weak D match, TRBD2 (6 bases). The CDR3 has 16 residues. V shed 0 bases and J shed 5 bases, with 16 bases lying between them. Germline CDR1 MNHEY, CDR2 SVGAGI. CDR3 nucleotide sequence: TGTGCCAGCAGTTACTCAGGAGTTGGTCGGGGGGAGACCCAGTACTTC. Protein: CASSYSGVGRGETQYF.

As DNA, the CDR3 is TGTGCCAGCAGCTTAGCCGGGACAAAGATAAACTACGAGCAGTACTTC. Encoded protein: CASSLAGTKINYEQYF. This chain uses TRBV7-9 with TRBJ2-7; maybe TRBD1 (6 bases). The CDR3 contains 16 residues. Germline V CDR1 and CDR2: SEHNR, FQNEAQ (reference sequence). Trimming cost V 0 bases and J 3 bases, with 15 bases left between them. Full variable domain (remainder filled in from reference TRBV7-9 and TRBJ2-7): DTGVSQNPRHKITKRGQNVTFRCDPISEHNRLYWYRQTLGQGPEFLTYFQNEAQLEKSRLLSDRFSAERPKGSFSTLEIQRTEQGDSAMYLCASSLAGTKINYEQYFGPGTRLTVT.

The chain employs TRBV6-1 and TRBJ1-4; TRBD1 aligns across 12 bases. Trimming removed 8 bases from V and 8 bases from J; junction bases left unmatched: 9. The CDR3 length is 15 residues. In germline, CDR1 is MNHNS, CDR2 SASEGT. CDR3 in amino acids: CASGRDRGQEEKLFF. The CDR3, as DNA: TGTGCCAGCGGTCGGGACAGGGGGCAGGAAGAAAAACTGTTTTTT.

This chain links TRBV25-1 with TRBJ1-3; D is perhaps TRBD1 (5 bases). The length of the CDR3 is 14 residues. Looked up from germline, CDR1 is MGHDK and CDR2 is SYGVNS. Trimming cost V 1 base and J 7 bases, with 11 bases left between them. The CDR3 DNA reads as TGTGCCAGCAGTGAATCCCAGGGCCGGAACACCATATATTTT. Translated: CASSESQGRNTIYF.

V usage is TRBV19 and J usage is TRBJ2-1, with TRBD2 matching 9 bases. V trimming: 4 bases; J trimming: 2 bases; junction bases outside the gene matches: 3. The CDR3 sequence is 15 residues long. CDR1 LNHDA and CDR2 SQIVND come from the germline V gene (reference sequence). The DNA of the CDR3 is TGTGCCAGTAGTAGGGGACTAGCTACCTACAATGAGCAGTTCTTC. This sequence encodes CASSRGLATYNEQFF.

The sample holds one count of this clone. The chain joins TRBV5-5 to TRBJ2-1; 9 bases match TRBD2. V shed 0 bases and J 4 bases; nucleotides not matched to a gene: 2. Germline-derived CDR1 and CDR2 are SGHKS and YYEKEE (reference sequence). This CDR3 is 15 amino acids long. The CDR3 reads CASSLGSGSYNEQFF. Here the CDR3 DNA reads TGTGCCAGCAGCTTGGGTAGCGGGAGTTACAATGAGCAGTTCTTC.

The table lists this clone with a few counts. The V and J genes are TRBV5-6 and TRBJ2-3; 13 bases map to TRBD2. V dropped 2 bases and J dropped 3; count of bases not matched to a gene: 6. The CDR3 is made up of 17 amino acids. Germline V gene data show CDR1 as SGHDT and CDR2 as YYEEEE. The CDR3: CASSFGLAGVITDTQYF. The CDR3 region has the DNA TGTGCCAGCAGCTTCGGACTAGCGGGAGTAATTACAGATACGCAGTATTTT.

The chain employs TRBV2 and TRBJ1-2, with 12 bases aligning to TRBD1. The CDR3 spans 16 residues. Germline values: CDR1 SNHLY, CDR2 FYNNEI. J gave up 4 bases and V 8 bases, and 11 bases lay outside the gene matches. The CDR3 coding sequence is TGTGCCAGCCATGCCGGGACAGGGGGCTTTGGCTATGGCTACACCTTC. This codes for CASHAGTGGFGYGYTF.

The V gene is TRBV4-3, the J gene TRBJ2-5; D may be TRBD1 (5 bases). The CDR3 is 14 amino acids. V was shortened by 1 base and J by 5 bases, with 11 bases between the two germline ends. Per germline, CDR1 LGHNA and CDR2 YSLEER. CDR3 in amino acids: CASSQGQSIETQYF. In nucleotides, the CDR3 is TGCGCCAGCAGCCAAGGACAGTCCATTGAGACCCAGTACTTC.

The gene calls are TRBV7-5 and TRBJ2-3; no check of the table's D call, TRBD2, against the DNA was made. TRBV7-5 constitutes a pseudogene. The CDR3 consists of 16 residues. The CDR3 protein is CARRDRTSECTDTQYF. The CDR3 bases are TGTGCCAGAAGAGACCGGACTAGCGAGTGCACAGATACGCAGTATTTT.

The CDR3 DNA reads as TGTGCCAGCAGTTTATTGGGACTAGCGGGAGGGCGAGAGCAGTTCTTC. Encoded protein: CASSLLGLAGGREQFF. The chain is built from TRBV28 and TRBJ2-1; 16 nucleotides agree with TRBD2. The CDR3 sequence is 16 residues long. The germline gives CDR1 MDHEN, CDR2 SYDVKM. Losses at the gene ends were 1 base for V and 10 bases for J; bases not matched to a gene: 4.

This chain joins TRBV30 and TRBJ2-1, with D possibly TRBD2 on 6 matching bases. The CDR3 length is 11 residues. Germline loops: CDR1 GTSNPN, CDR2 SVGIG (reference sequence). V dropped 3 bases and J dropped 8 bases, with 8 bases sitting between them. CDR3 loop: CAWRRLDEQFF. As DNA, the CDR3 is TGTGCCTGGAGGAGACTAGATGAGCAGTTCTTC. The whole variable domain, remainder taken from reference TRBV30 and TRBJ2-1, is SQTIHQWPATLVQPVGSPLSLECTVEGTSNPNLYWYRQAAGRGLQLLFYSVGIGQISSEVPQNLSASRPQDRQFILSSKKLLLSDSGFYLCAWRRLDEQFFGPGTRLTVL.

This clone was observed a few times. This chain joins TRBV4-1 and TRBJ1-5; 8 nucleotides line up with TRBD1. The V and J ends lost 4 bases and 5 bases, in that order; junction bases with no gene match: 7. The CDR3 covers 15 residues. CDR1 is MGHRA and CDR2 is YSYEKL in the germline V gene. CDR3 sequence reads: CASSLRQGMDQPQHF. The CDR3 DNA follows: TGCGCCAGCAGCCTGCGACAGGGGATGGATCAGCCCCAGCATTTT.

The CDR3 spells CASSPPSRIVGQFF. CDR3 nucleotides: TGTGCCAGCTCACCACCGTCGCGGATTGTAGGGCAGTTCTTC. The chain employs TRBV18 and TRBJ2-1; no clear D gene. Per germline, CDR1 KGHSH and CDR2 LQKENI. V lost 0 bases, J lost 12 bases, and 15 bases lay in between. The CDR3 totals 14 residues.

This sequence joins TRBV12-5 and TRBJ1-5; D unclear. This CDR3 is built from 15 residues. Trimming took off 2 bases at V and 0 bases at J, with 8 bases between the two ends. Per germline, CDR1 LGHNT and CDR2 FRNRAP. The CDR3 reads CASGLYSLSNQPQHF. CDR3 in DNA: TGTGCTAGTGGTTTGTACAGCCTTAGCAATCAGCCCCAGCATTTT.

The CDR3 spells CASSLVRRNTGELFF. DNA for the CDR3: TGTGCCAGCAGTTTAGTCCGGAGGAACACCGGGGAGCTGTTTTTT. V gene TRBV28 combines with J gene TRBJ2-2; no clear D. The CDR3 has 15 residues. CDR1 and CDR2 (germline): MDHEN, SYDVKM. V was trimmed by 2 bases and J by 1 base, leaving 8 bases between them.

J is TRBJ1-3 and V is TRBV28; 10 nucleotides align to TRBD1. CDR3 length equals 18 residues. Looked up from germline, CDR1 is MDHEN and CDR2 is SYDVKM. The junction had 15 bases not matched to a gene; V was cut back by 6 bases and J by 4 bases. The CDR3 nucleotides are TGTGCCAGCAGCCTTCTCCCGGGACAGGGGTCGAAGGGAAACACCATATATTTT. Translating gives CASSLLPGQGSKGNTIYF. Drawing the rest from reference TRBV28 and TRBJ1-3, the complete variable domain is DVKVTQSSRYLVKRTGEKVFLECVQDMDHENMFWYRQDPGLGLRLIYFSYDVKMKEKGDIPEGYSVSREKKERFSLILESASTNQTSMYLCASSLLPGQGSKGNTIYFGEGSWLTVV.

CDR3 sequence reads: CASSELDFYNEQFF. The CDR3 DNA is TGTGCCAGCAGTGAATTGGACTTCTACAATGAGCAGTTCTTC. V gene TRBV2 combines with J gene TRBJ2-1; perhaps TRBD2 as D (5 bases). Trimming removed 2 bases at V and 3 bases at J, with 8 bases between. The CDR3 consists of 14 residues. CDR1 and CDR2 (germline): SNHLY, FYNNEI.

The chain joins TRBV5-1 to TRBJ2-1; TRBD2 aligns across 13 bases. The V segment lost 4 bases and the J segment 7 bases; nucleotides outside the gene matches: 8. CDR1 SGHRS and CDR2 YFSETQ come from the germline V gene. The CDR3 is made up of 16 amino acids. CDR3 protein: CASSQRTSGRWNEQFF. CDR3 DNA: TGCGCCAGCAGCCAAAGGACTAGCGGGAGATGGAATGAGCAGTTCTTC.

A few counts support this clone. The chain couples TRBV6-5 to TRBJ2-1, with 7 bases lining up with TRBD2. The J segment lost 2 bases and the V segment lost 1 base, leaving 5 bases of the junction unmatched. Germline CDR1 MNHEY, CDR2 SVGAGI. The CDR3 totals 16 residues. CDR3 nucleotides: TGTGCCAGCAGTTACTTGGCGGGAGTGGCCTACAATGAGCAGTTCTTC. Its translation: CASSYLAGVAYNEQFF.

The chain joins TRBV6-1 to TRBJ2-6, with TRBD1 matching over 9 bases. The CDR3 totals 19 residues. Per the germline V gene, CDR1 is MNHNS and CDR2 is SASEGT. V lost 3 bases and J lost 0; bases outside the gene matches: 9. DNA of the CDR3: TGTGCCAGCAGTGAGGGCCCGGGACAGGGCTTCTCTGGGGCCAACGTCCTGACTTTC. It specifies CASSEGPGQGFSGANVLTF.

The V gene is TRBV19, the J gene TRBJ2-1, with D perhaps TRBD2 (5 bases). Per the germline V gene, CDR1 is LNHDA and CDR2 is SQIVND (reference sequence). The CDR3 runs 13 residues. Trimming left V 3 bases short and J 10 bases short, with 13 bases between. The CDR3 protein is CASSIRRGNEQFF. For the CDR3, the DNA is TGTGCCAGTAGTATTCGGCGAGGGAACGAGCAGTTCTTC.

The chain carries TRBV29-1 and TRBJ2-7, with TRBD1 matching 11 bases. There are 14 residues in the CDR3. V was clipped by 4 bases and J by 3 bases; unmatched bases: 5. The germline gives CDR1 SQVTM, CDR2 ANQGSEA. Here the CDR3 DNA reads TGCAGCGTTGCTCCCGGGACAGGGGGCTACGAGCAGTACTTC. Its protein product is CSVAPGTGGYEQYF.

This clone was recorded once. The chain recombines TRBV4-2 with TRBJ2-1; 13 bases align to TRBD2. This CDR3 is built from 15 residues. V shed 6 bases, J shed 6 bases, and the junction held 5 bases outside the gene matches. The germline V gene has CDR1 LGHNA and CDR2 YNFKEQ. DNA for the CDR3: TGTGCCAGCAGTCGGACTAGCGGGAGCGGCAATGAGCAGTTCTTC. Amino acid sequence: CASSRTSGSGNEQFF.

The chain couples TRBV5-1 to TRBJ2-5; D possibly corresponds to TRBD1 (5 bases). The CDR3 runs 14 residues. Germline-derived CDR1 and CDR2 are SGHRS and YFSETQ. The V end lost 4 bases, the J end lost 2 bases, and 12 bases lay between the germline ends. CDR3 loop: CASSQTDSQETQYF. The DNA of the CDR3 is TGCGCCAGCAGCCAGACAGACTCTCAAGAGACCCAGTACTTC.

J is TRBJ1-2 and V is TRBV9, with 9 nucleotides matching TRBD1. Germline CDR1 reads SGDLS; CDR2 reads YYNGEE. V lost 3 bases to trimming and J lost 4 bases; unmatched junction nucleotides: 10. This CDR3 comprises 16 residues. The DNA for the CDR3 is TGTGCCAGCAGCGGGGAGGCGACAGGGGGGAGCTATGGCTACACCTTC. This encodes CASSGEATGGSYGYTF.

The chain links TRBV6-1 to TRBJ2-1; 9 bases are a match to TRBD2. The V gene's germline CDR1 is MNHNS and CDR2 SASEGT. This CDR3 comprises 15 residues. Trimming at V came to 4 bases and at J to 2 bases, leaving 3 bases not matched to a gene. The CDR3 protein is CASSGSGRTYNEQFF. In DNA form, the CDR3 reads TGTGCCAGCAGTGGTAGCGGGAGAACCTACAATGAGCAGTTCTTC.

The gene calls are TRBV10-3 and TRBJ2-7; 7 positions match TRBD2. The V segment lost 0 bases and the J segment 4 bases; nucleotides outside the gene matches: 12. The germline V gene has CDR1 ENHRY and CDR2 SYGVKD. The CDR3 extends over 17 amino acids. The CDR3 DNA reads as TGTGCCATCAGTGAGTCCCTTGCGGGAGTGGCCCGGTACGAGCAGTACTTC. Translated: CAISESLAGVARYEQYF.

The rearrangement joins TRBV13 to TRBJ2-1; 7 positions match TRBD1. V lost 4 bases, J lost 9 bases, and 15 bases stayed unmatched. This CDR3 region has 16 residues. Per the germline V gene, CDR1 is PRHDT and CDR2 is FYEKMQ (reference sequence). The CDR3 region has the DNA TGTGCCAGCAGCTCCCGACAGGGTCTGTTGCTGGCTGAGCAGTTCTTC. Its translation: CASSSRQGLLLAEQFF.

The chain is built from TRBV5-4 and TRBJ2-7; 10 bases fit TRBD1. Trimming removed 4 bases from V and 0 bases from J; junction bases left unmatched: 1. Germline loops: CDR1 SGHNT, CDR2 YYREEE (reference sequence). This CDR3 is 14 amino acids long. CDR3 DNA sequence: TGTGCCAGCAGCCGGACAGGGGGCTCCTACGAGCAGTACTTC. This sequence encodes CASSRTGGSYEQYF.

J is TRBJ2-4 and V is TRBV28, with 7 bases lining up with TRBD2. The V gene's germline CDR1 is MDHEN and CDR2 SYDVKM. CDR3 length equals 11 residues. V lost 6 bases, J lost 8 bases, and 1 base stayed unmatched. The CDR3 region is CASRGGYIQYF. For the CDR3, the DNA is TGTGCCAGCAGGGGGGGGTACATTCAGTACTTC.

The chain uses TRBV4-2 and TRBJ2-3, with 13 bases lining up with TRBD2. The CDR3 sequence is 18 residues long. The germline gives CDR1 LGHNA, CDR2 YNFKEQ. After removal of 4 bases from V and 0 bases from J, the junction contained 7 bases not matched to a gene. This CDR3 reads CASSPGLAGSLSTDTQYF. The CDR3 nucleotides read TGTGCCAGCAGCCCGGGACTAGCGGGATCCCTAAGCACAGATACGCAGTATTTT.